Listed below are T cell receptor beta chains from one sample, sequenced in a study of blood T cell repertoires in COVID-19. The repertoire was sequenced with immunoSEQ multiplex PCR; TCRdb's copy has only in-frame clones and lacks some. The sample holds about 190,000 clones; 80% to 90% are singletons and the top ten take approximately 1.1%. Sequencing input: peripheral blood. The receptor set was obtained from a young man with acute or convalescent COVID-19. CDR3s include the opening cysteine and the closing phenylalanine or tryptophan. A D gene is named only where the DNA matches it firmly. A row's size may be missing; if present it is once, few, many or a size class.

>TRBV4-2|TRBD2|-|TRBJ2-1
CASSQKEGGTSGSWGYNEQFF
TGTGCCAGCAGCCAAAAGGAGGGGGGCACTAGCGGGTCTTGGGGCTACAATGAGCAGTTCTTC
>TRBV9|-|once|TRBJ1-5
CASSPRDQPQHF
TGTGCCAGCAGCCCCCGCGATCAGCCCCAGCATTTT
>TRBV5-1|TRBD1|-|TRBJ2-2
CASTRTGGTGELFF
TGCGCCAGCACCCGGACAGGGGGGACCGGGGAGCTGTTTTTT
>TRBV5-1|-|-|TRBJ2-1
CASSLRTMYNEQFF
TGCGCCAGCAGCCTACGGACAATGTACAATGAGCAGTTCTTC
>TRBV5-3|-|-|TRBJ1-4
CARSLPSGRPHGLFF
TGTGCCAGAAGCTTGCCTAGCGGCAGGCCCCATGGACTGTTTTTT
>TRBV18|TRBD1|-|TRBJ1-6
CASSPPGTDNSPLHF
TGTGCCAGCTCACCACCGGGGACAGATAATTCACCCCTCCACTTT
>TRBV18|-|-|TRBJ2-1
CASSRGQGGNEQFF
TGTGCCAGCTCACGTGGACAGGGAGGGAATGAGCAGTTCTTC
>TRBV7-2|TRBD2|-|TRBJ2-2
CASSFGLAGTGELFF
TGTGCCAGCAGCTTCGGACTAGCGGGGACCGGGGAGCTGTTTTTT
>TRBV9|-|-|TRBJ1-4
CASSVGGEAEEKLFF
TGTGCCAGCAGCGTAGGCGGGGAGGCCGAAGAAAAACTGTTTTTT
>TRBV18|-|-|TRBJ2-5
CASSPFREQETQYF
TGTGCCAGCTCGCCCTTCCGGGAGCAAGAGACCCAGTACTTC
>TRBV7-8|-|-|TRBJ2-1
CASSQSGHSGNEQFF
TGTGCCAGCAGCCAAAGCGGGCATAGTGGGAATGAGCAGTTCTTC
>TRBV11-2|-|-|TRBJ2-2
CASSSGPMNTGELFF
TGTGCCAGCAGCTCCGGTCCGATGAACACCGGGGAGCTGTTTTTT
>TRBV24-1|-|-|TRBJ2-7
CATSARGYEQYF
TGTGCCACCAGTGCGCGGGGCTACGAGCAGTACTTC
>TRBV11-2|-|once|TRBJ2-7
CASSAPYEQYF
TGTGCCAGCAGCGCGCCGTACGAGCAGTACTTC
>TRBV7-8|-|-|TRBJ1-4
CASSLVERAGIREKLFF
TGTGCCAGCAGCTTAGTTGAGAGGGCCGGAATTCGGGAAAAACTGTTTTTT
>TRBV11-2|TRBD1|-|TRBJ2-3
CASSPRGQGPDTQYF
TGTGCCAGCAGCCCCAGGGGGCAGGGGCCAGATACGCAGTATTTT
>TRBV5-1|-|-|TRBJ2-3
CASSLDARGSTDTQYF
TGCGCCAGCAGCTTGGATGCCAGGGGAAGCACAGATACGCAGTATTTT
>TRBV7-2|TRBD2|-|TRBJ2-5
CASRPTTSGETQYF
TGTGCCAGCAGGCCCACAACTAGCGGAGAGACCCAGTACTTC
>TRBV7-2|-|-|TRBJ2-6
CASSRTGSGANVLTF
TGTGCCAGCAGCAGAACAGGGTCTGGGGCCAACGTCCTGACTTTC
>TRBV5-5|-|-|TRBJ2-7
CASSLEGQVLYEQYF
TGTGCCAGCAGCTTGGAAGGACAAGTCCTCTACGAGCAGTACTTC
>TRBV18|-|-|TRBJ2-3
CASSHLQGKADTQYF
TGTGCCAGCTCACACCTACAGGGCAAGGCAGATACGCAGTATTTT
>TRBV5-6|-|-|TRBJ1-1
CASSLVGSLNTEAFF
TGTGCCAGCAGCTTGGTCGGGAGCCTGAACACTGAAGCTTTCTTT
>TRBV4-2|-|-|TRBJ1-1
CASSQVGSLSTEAFF
TGTGCCAGCAGCCAAGTTGGTAGTTTAAGCACTGAAGCTTTCTTT
>TRBV27|TRBD1|-|TRBJ1-5
CASRPGQINNQPQHF
TGTGCCAGCAGACCGGGACAGATAAATAATCAGCCCCAGCATTTT
>TRBV28|-|-|TRBJ1-2
CASSFLDGKINYGYTF
TGTGCCAGCAGTTTCCTGGACGGGAAGATCAACTATGGCTACACCTTC
>TRBV29-1|TRBD2|once|TRBJ2-7
CSVEGTQREGYEQYF
TGCAGCGTTGAGGGAACACAGCGGGAGGGCTACGAGCAGTACTTC
>TRBV6-5|-|once|TRBJ1-2
CASSREWRGYGYTF
TGTGCCAGCAGTCGAGAATGGAGAGGCTATGGCTACACCTTC
>TRBV7-9|-|-|TRBJ1-3
CASSLMLEVAGNTIYF
TGTGCCAGCAGCTTAATGTTGGAGGTCGCTGGAAACACCATATATTTT
>TRBV2|-|-|TRBJ1-5
CASGTEQVQPQHF
TGTGCCAGCGGAACTGAACAGGTCCAGCCCCAGCATTTT
>TRBV13|TRBD1|-|TRBJ1-5
CASSAGGRNQPQHF
TGTGCCAGCAGCGCAGGGGGCCGGAATCAGCCCCAGCATTTT
>TRBV2|-|-|TRBJ2-3
CASSRDRRIGDTQYF
TGTGCCAGCAGCCGAGACAGGAGGATCGGAGATACGCAGTATTTT
>TRBV27|-|-|TRBJ2-3
CASRVPNGDTQYF
TGTGCCAGCAGGGTCCCAAACGGGGATACGCAGTATTTT
>TRBV5-6|-|-|TRBJ2-6
CASSLTGSPSGANVLTF
TGTGCCAGCAGCTTGACAGGATCCCCCTCTGGGGCCAACGTCCTGACTTTC
>TRBV15|-|-|TRBJ1-5
CATSVQTGAYQPQHF
TGTGCCACCAGCGTACAGACAGGCGCTTATCAGCCCCAGCATTTT
>TRBV7-9|TRBD1|-|TRBJ1-1
CASSLVGQPLEAFF
TGTGCCAGCAGCTTAGTGGGACAGCCGCTTGAAGCTTTCTTT
>TRBV6-5|-|few|TRBJ1-3
CASRPDISGNTIYF
TGTGCCAGCAGACCCGACATCTCTGGAAACACCATATATTTT
>TRBV5-8|TRBD1|once|TRBJ1-5
CASSPPTGGSAQHF
TGTGCCAGCAGCCCGCCGACAGGGGGCTCGGCCCAGCATTTT
>TRBV28|TRBD1|-|TRBJ2-4
CASSLAGTGNIQYF
TGTGCCAGCAGTTTGGCCGGGACAGGGAACATTCAGTACTTC
>TRBV6-5|-|-|TRBJ1-2
CASSYYAGRLGYGYTF
TGTGCCAGCAGTTACTACGCAGGGCGCCTGGGCTATGGCTACACCTTC
>TRBV7-9|TRBD1|-|TRBJ1-2
CASSPGQGAYGYTF
TGTGCCAGCAGCCCGGGACAGGGAGCTTATGGCTACACCTTC
>TRBV28|-|once|TRBJ1-3
CASSLLVGINTIYF
TGTGCCAGCAGTTTATTAGTCGGTATCAACACCATATATTTT
>TRBV18|TRBD2|once|TRBJ2-7
CASSPFTSGRTSYEQYF
TGTGCCAGCTCACCGTTTACTAGCGGGAGGACCTCCTACGAGCAGTACTTC
>TRBV19|-|once|TRBJ2-1
CASQGGYNEQFF
TGTGCCAGTCAGGGCGGTTACAATGAGCAGTTCTTC
>TRBV13|TRBD1|-|TRBJ2-6
CASRSKQGAGANVLTF
TGTGCCAGCAGAAGTAAACAGGGGGCCGGGGCCAACGTCCTGACTTTC
>TRBV7-9|-|-|TRBJ2-2
CASSSPLGANTGELFF
TGTGCCAGCAGTTCCCCCCTCGGGGCGAACACCGGGGAGCTGTTTTTT
>TRBV28|TRBD1|-|TRBJ2-7
CASSLGTASANEQYF
TGTGCCAGCAGCCTCGGGACAGCATCCGCGAACGAGCAGTACTTC
>TRBV28|-|-|TRBJ1-6
CASRSGSSYNSPLHF
TGTGCCAGCAGGTCAGGTTCGAGCTATAATTCACCCCTCCACTTT
>TRBV5-4|TRBD2|-|TRBJ2-1
CASSPTSGGYNEQFF
TGTGCCAGCAGCCCAACTAGCGGGGGTTACAATGAGCAGTTCTTC
>TRBV19|TRBD2|-|TRBJ2-1
CASSPGLASYNEQFF
TGTGCCAGTAGTCCTGGACTAGCGTCCTACAATGAGCAGTTCTTC
>TRBV12-3/TRBV12-4|-|few|TRBJ1-1
CATRRTANTEAFF
TGTGCCACCCGCCGGACAGCTAACACTGAAGCTTTCTTT
>TRBV25-1|-|-|TRBJ1-6
CASSELAAPNSPLHF
TGTGCCAGCAGTGAACTCGCGGCCCCTAATTCACCCCTCCACTTT
>TRBV19|TRBD1|-|TRBJ2-5
CASSIVGTAMQETQYF
TGTGCCAGTAGTATAGTTGGGACAGCAATGCAAGAGACCCAGTACTTC
>TRBV9|-|-|TRBJ2-7
CASSPGRTVSYEQYF
TGTGCCAGCAGCCCGGGCCGGACAGTTTCCTACGAGCAGTACTTC
>TRBV28|-|-|TRBJ1-2
CASSLAPSGVYGYTF
TGTGCCAGCAGTTTAGCCCCCTCAGGTGTCTATGGCTACACCTTC
>TRBV5-5|-|-|TRBJ1-1
CASSLVGGEGEAFF
TGTGCCAGCAGCTTGGTCGGGGGAGAGGGTGAAGCTTTCTTT
>TRBV2|TRBD2|-|TRBJ2-1
CASRSGGAYNEQFF
TGTGCCAGCAGGAGCGGGGGAGCATACAATGAGCAGTTCTTC